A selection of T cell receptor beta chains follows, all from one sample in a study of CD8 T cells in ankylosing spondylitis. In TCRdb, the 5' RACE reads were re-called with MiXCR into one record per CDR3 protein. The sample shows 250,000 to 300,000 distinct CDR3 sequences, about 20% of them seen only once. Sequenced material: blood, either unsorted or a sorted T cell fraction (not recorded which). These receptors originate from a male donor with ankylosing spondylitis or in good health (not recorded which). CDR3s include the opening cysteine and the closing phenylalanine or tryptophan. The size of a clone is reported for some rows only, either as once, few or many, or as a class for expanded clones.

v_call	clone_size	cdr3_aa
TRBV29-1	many	CSVVSHSYNEQFF
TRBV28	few	CASSESMKDTQYF
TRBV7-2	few	CASSRSGLNSYNEQFF
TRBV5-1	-	CASSLGVTGRGGDYTF
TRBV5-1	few	CASSVQVGGEYGYTF
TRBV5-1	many	CASSLVLPRVGQYNEQFF
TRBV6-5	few	CASSYAPGHGYTF
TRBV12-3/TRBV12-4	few	CASSLWDRSDYGYTF
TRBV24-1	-	CATSDPRGPNEETQYF
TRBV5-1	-	CASSPIPGLAGSTDTQYF
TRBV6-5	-	CASSYRLGRQGSTGELFF
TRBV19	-	CASSIGPASEQFF
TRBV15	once	CATSRDLLTGGETQYF
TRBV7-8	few	CATKERETTNEQFF
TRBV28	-	CASSLFLGQGAGELFF
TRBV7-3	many	CASSLTPTSANTGELFF
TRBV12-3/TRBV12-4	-	CASSFSGTGPNSPLHF
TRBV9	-	CASAPSRGETQYF
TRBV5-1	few	CASSLDGEGYTF
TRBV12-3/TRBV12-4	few	CASSLGTGDEQFF
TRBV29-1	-	CSAGTGTDTQYF
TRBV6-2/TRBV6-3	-	CASSLGQVETQYF
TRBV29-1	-	CSGGQEKETQYF
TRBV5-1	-	CASSPHRATRLHF
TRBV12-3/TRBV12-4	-	CASSLGGAGKLFF
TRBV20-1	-	CSARSAGMETQYF
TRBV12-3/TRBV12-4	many	CASSLDSPFRSNQPQHF
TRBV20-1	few	CSAPPQGARAKNIQYF
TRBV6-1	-	CASTYGTANEKLFF
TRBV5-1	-	CASSPGTADTDTQYF
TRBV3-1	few	CASSPHFGGESTDTQYF
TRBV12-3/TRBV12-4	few	CASSLVGANNSPLHF
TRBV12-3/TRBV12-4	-	CASSLNRMGQPQHF
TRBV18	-	CASSLRDSGTDTQYF
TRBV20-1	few	CSAKTSETAWVTGELFF
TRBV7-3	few	CASSRAGGATGELFF
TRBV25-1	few	CASSVTSGPQETQYF
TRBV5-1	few	CASGDSQPQETQYF
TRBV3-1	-	CASSPGQGGKTEAFF